Included here is one TCR beta chain sequence, with context. This clonotype was seen a handful of times. Its antigen is currently not known. Base qualities are not recorded, but no much larger clone differs from it by a single base. Relative to germline, V is 6 bases shorter and J is 6 bases shorter, with 9 bases between their ends. The CDR3 numbers 11 residues from cysteine through phenylalanine. The CDR3 DNA has 33 bases and is translated from base 1. CDR1 SQVTM and CDR2 ANQGSEA are derived from the germline V gene. This sample is part of a study of response to subunit inactivated influenza vaccine (dated by TCRdb to about 2018). For the study in its entirety: Deep quantitative profiling of the T cell receptor repertoire was used in the study to follow responses to a trivalent subunit inactivated influenza vaccine. Findings and caveats that apply to the study as a whole: It was suggested by the authors that each seasonal influenza vaccination may recruit only a limited number of new T cells.

This specimen's time point label, interpreted: 45 days after influenza vaccine administration. Library preparation employed RT-PCR. Reads for this sample came from an Illumina HiSeq 2500. TCRdb handled the public reads itself, with Q25 trimming in fastp and clone calling in MiXCR, and kept productive beta chains. Rows with a matching CDR3 protein are joined into one entry that keeps the most common DNA and genes. Recorded for this sample are 150,000 to 200,000 distinct CDR3 sequences; 11% of them occurred a single time. The ten top clones hold roughly 12% of the sample. The source was non-naive T cells sorted from PBMCs, collected about 6 weeks after vaccination. The sample's cell subset or site label, decoded: memory T cell fraction. The V and J segments used are TRBV29-1 and TRBJ2-1, and the D gene may be TRBD1, 6 bases matching. The receptor's source is a man in his fifties who received an inactivated influenza vaccine. Donor details come from another sample of the same person, matched by shared clones. The CDR3 protein is CSVLGGNEQFF. The sequenced DNA: TGCAGCGTATTAGGGGGCAATGAGCAGTTCTTC.